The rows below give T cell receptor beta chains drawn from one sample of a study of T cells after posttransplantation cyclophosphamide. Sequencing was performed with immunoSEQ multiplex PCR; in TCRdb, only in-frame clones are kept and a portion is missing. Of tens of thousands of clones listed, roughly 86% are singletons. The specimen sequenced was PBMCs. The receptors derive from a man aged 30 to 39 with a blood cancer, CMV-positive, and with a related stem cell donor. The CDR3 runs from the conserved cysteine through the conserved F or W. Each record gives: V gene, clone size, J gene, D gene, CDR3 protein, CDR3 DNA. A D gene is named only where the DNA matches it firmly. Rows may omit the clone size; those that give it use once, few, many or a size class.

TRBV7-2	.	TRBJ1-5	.	CASSPGGSNQPQHF	TGTGCCAGCAGCCCGGGGGGTAGCAATCAGCCCCAGCATTTT
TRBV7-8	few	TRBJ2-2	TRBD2	CASSVRDRGGTGELFF	TGTGCCAGCAGTGTGAGGGACCGGGGGGGCACCGGGGAGCTGTTTTTT
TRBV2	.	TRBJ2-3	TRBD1	CASRSGTGFATDTQYF	TGTGCCAGCAGGTCCGGGACAGGGTTTGCCACAGATACGCAGTATTTT
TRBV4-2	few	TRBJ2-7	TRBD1	CASSQGPGQGYEQYF	TGTGCCAGCAGCCAAGGACCGGGACAGGGCTACGAGCAGTACTTC
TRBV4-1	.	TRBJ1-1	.	CASRGLLKNTEAFF	TGCGCCAGTAGGGGCTTACTAAAGAACACTGAAGCTTTCTTT
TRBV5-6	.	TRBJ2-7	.	CASSLSWGGFFYEQYF	TGTGCCAGCAGCTTGTCTTGGGGAGGCTTCTTTTACGAGCAGTACTTC
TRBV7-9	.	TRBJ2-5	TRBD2	CASSLGGSGKQETQYF	TGTGCCAGCAGCTTAGGGGGTAGCGGGAAGCAAGAGACCCAGTACTTC
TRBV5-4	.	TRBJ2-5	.	CASSLAIGGETQYF	TGTGCCAGCAGCTTGGCAATTGGAGGGGAGACCCAGTACTTC
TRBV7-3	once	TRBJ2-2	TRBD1	CASSRDRNTGELFF	TGTGCCAGCAGCAGGGACAGAAACACCGGGGAGCTGTTTTTT
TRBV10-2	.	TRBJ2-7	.	CASSESGASSYEQYF	TGCGCCAGCAGTGAGTCAGGTGCTAGCTCCTACGAGCAGTACTTC
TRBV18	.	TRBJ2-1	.	CASSPPLSSGNEQFF	TGTGCCAGCTCACCACCTCTGTCCAGCGGGAATGAGCAGTTCTTC
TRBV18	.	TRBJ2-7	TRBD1	CASSPDRVAYEQYF	TGTGCCAGCTCACCGGACAGGGTGGCCTACGAGCAGTACTTC
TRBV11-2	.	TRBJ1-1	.	CASSLRRNTEAFF	TGTGCCAGCAGCTTAAGGAGGAACACTGAAGCTTTCTTT
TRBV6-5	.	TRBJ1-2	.	CASSYRRASGAEWYTF	TGTGCCAGCAGTTATCGCAGGGCTAGCGGGGCGGAGTGGTACACCTTC
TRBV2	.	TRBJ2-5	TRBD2	CASQQVSGRETQYF	TGTGCCAGTCAACAGGTTAGCGGGAGGGAGACCCAGTACTTC
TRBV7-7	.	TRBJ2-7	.	CASSLGRSYEQYF	TGTGCTAGCAGCTTGGGCAGGTCCTACGAGCAGTACTTC
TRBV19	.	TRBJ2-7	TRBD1	CASSPRQGLGYEQYF	TGTGCCAGTAGCCCACGACAGGGGTTAGGCTACGAGCAGTACTTC
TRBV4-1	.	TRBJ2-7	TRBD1	CASSQDGTGGSYEQYF	TGCGCCAGCAGCCAAGATGGGACAGGGGGCTCGTACGAGCAGTACTTC
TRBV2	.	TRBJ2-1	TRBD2	CASSDIGLAENLGRVNEQFF	TGTGCCAGCAGTGATATCGGACTAGCGGAGAACCTAGGCAGGGTCAATGAGCAGTTCTTC
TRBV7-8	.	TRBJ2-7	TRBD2	CASSSRRTRPWEQYF	TGTGCCAGCAGCAGCCGTAGGACTAGGCCTTGGGAGCAGTACTTC
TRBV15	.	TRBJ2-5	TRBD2	CATRSKGLAGGPLRGETQYF	TGTGCCACCAGGTCAAAAGGACTAGCGGGAGGGCCGCTCCGGGGGGAGACCCAGTACTTC
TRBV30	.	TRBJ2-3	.	CGSAHGTDTQYF	TGTGGTAGCGCCCATGGCACAGATACGCAGTATTTT
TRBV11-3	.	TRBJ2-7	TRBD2	CASSLGGLGTYEQYF	TGTGCCAGCAGCTTAGGGGGACTAGGAACCTACGAGCAGTACTTC
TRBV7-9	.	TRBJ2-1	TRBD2	CASSRGLANNEQFF	TGTGCCAGCAGTAGGGGACTAGCGAACAATGAGCAGTTCTTC
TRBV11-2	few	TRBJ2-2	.	CASSLYRGSGELFF	TGTGCCAGCAGCTTATATAGGGGTTCAGGGGAGCTGTTTTTT
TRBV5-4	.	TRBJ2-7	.	CASSSSGVTYEQYF	TGTGCCAGCAGTTCATCGGGAGTAACCTACGAGCAGTACTTC
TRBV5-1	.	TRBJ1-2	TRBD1	CASSGKGQNYGYTF	TGCGCCAGCAGCGGAAAGGGACAGAACTATGGCTACACCTTC
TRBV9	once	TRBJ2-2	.	CASSVGEAGGTGELFF	TGTGCCAGCAGCGTAGGGGAGGCCGGTGGAACCGGGGAGCTGTTTTTT
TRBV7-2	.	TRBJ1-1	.	CASSPAGTLITFF	TGTGCCAGCAGCCCAGCAGGCACACTGATAACTTTCTTT
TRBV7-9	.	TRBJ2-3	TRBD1	CASSAWTGLTDTQYF	TGTGCCAGCAGCGCTTGGACAGGACTCACAGATACGCAGTATTTT
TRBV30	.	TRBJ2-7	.	CAWSFQGIYEQYF	TGTGCCTGGAGTTTCCAGGGAATCTACGAGCAGTACTTC
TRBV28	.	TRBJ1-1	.	CASRKNRVGTEAFF	TGTGCCAGCAGGAAAAACAGGGTTGGGACTGAAGCTTTCTTT
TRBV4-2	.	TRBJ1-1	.	CASSQGLGGNTEAFF	TGTGCCAGCAGCCAAGGATTGGGGGGGAACACTGAAGCTTTCTTT
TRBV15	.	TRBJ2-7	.	CATSRDLAELSYEQYF	TGTGCCACCAGCAGAGACTTAGCGGAACTCTCCTACGAGCAGTACTTC
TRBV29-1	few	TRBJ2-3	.	CSVDRVLTDTQYF	TGCAGCGTTGATCGGGTTCTGACAGATACGCAGTATTTT
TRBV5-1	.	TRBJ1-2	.	CASSLEPRGGYTF	TGCGCCAGCAGCTTGGAGCCCCGAGGGGGCTACACCTTC
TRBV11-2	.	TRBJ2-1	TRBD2	CASSLIRLAGSDEQFF	TGTGCCAGCAGCCTTATTCGACTAGCGGGGTCCGATGAGCAGTTCTTC
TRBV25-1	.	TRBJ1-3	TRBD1	CASSELGTGGNTIYF	TGTGCCAGCAGTGAATTGGGGACAGGGGGAAACACCATATATTTT
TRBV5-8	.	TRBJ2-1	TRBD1	CASRGRGLFGNEQFF	TGTGCCAGCAGGGGTAGGGGGCTGTTCGGCAATGAGCAGTTCTTC
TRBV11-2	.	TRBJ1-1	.	CASSKQGDTEAFF	TGTGCCAGCAGCAAGCAAGGGGACACTGAAGCTTTCTTT